A single count supports the clone carrying this T cell receptor (beta chain). This record comes from a study of shared clonotypes between healthy human individuals. Profiled with immunoSEQ multiplex PCR; TCRdb holds only in-frame clones, not every one. Here the sample spans 100,000 to 130,000 clones, about 71% being singletons. CDR3 length: 14 residues. CDR1 is SEHNR, CDR2 FQNEAQ, per germline (reference sequence). V lost 4 bases and J 8 bases, leaving 17 bases between the germline ends. The chain uses TRBV7-9 and TRBJ1-2, with D perhaps TRBD1 (5 bases). Sequenced: memory CD8+ T cells sorted from blood. Subset specified: CD45RO+ cells pooled with CCR7-negative TemRA cells. This sequence was found in a woman aged 25 to 39 in good health. The CDR3 sequence is CASSYTGESQGYTF. Here the CDR3 DNA reads TGTGCCAGCAGCTATACGGGGGAATCTCAGGGCTACACCTTC.